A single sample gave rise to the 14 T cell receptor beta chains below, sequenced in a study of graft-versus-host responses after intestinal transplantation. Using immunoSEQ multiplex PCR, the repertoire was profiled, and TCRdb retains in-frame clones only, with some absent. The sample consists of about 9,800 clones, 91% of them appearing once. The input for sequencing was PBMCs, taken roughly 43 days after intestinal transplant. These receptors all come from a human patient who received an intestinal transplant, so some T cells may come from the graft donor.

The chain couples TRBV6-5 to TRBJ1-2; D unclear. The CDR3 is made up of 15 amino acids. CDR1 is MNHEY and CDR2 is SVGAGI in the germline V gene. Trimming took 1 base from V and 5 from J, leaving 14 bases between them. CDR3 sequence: CASSYFQEGGYGYTF. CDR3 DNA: TGTGCCAGCAGTTACTTTCAGGAGGGAGGGTATGGCTACACCTTC.

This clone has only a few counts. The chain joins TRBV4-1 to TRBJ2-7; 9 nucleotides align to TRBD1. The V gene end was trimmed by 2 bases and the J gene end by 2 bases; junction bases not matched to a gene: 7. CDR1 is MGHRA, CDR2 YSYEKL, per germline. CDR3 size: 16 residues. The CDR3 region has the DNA TGCGCCAGCAGCCAACTTACAGGGGGCGCCCCCTACGAGCAGTACTTC. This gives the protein CASSQLTGGAPYEQYF.

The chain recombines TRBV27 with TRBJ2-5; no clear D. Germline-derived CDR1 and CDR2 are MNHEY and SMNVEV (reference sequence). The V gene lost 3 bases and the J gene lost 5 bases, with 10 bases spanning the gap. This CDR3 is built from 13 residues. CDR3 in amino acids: CASSLFEGETQYF. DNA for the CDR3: TGTGCCAGCAGTTTGTTCGAAGGGGAGACCCAGTACTTC.

CDR3 sequence reads: CASRGGNTGELFF. The CDR3, as DNA: TGTGCCAGCAGAGGCGGGAACACCGGGGAGCTGTTTTTT. This chain uses TRBV14 with TRBJ2-2; no definite D call. With 6 bases removed from V and 1 base from J, the gap between germline ends came to 6 bases. Germline CDR1 is SGHDN and CDR2 is FVKESK. The CDR3 contains 13 residues.

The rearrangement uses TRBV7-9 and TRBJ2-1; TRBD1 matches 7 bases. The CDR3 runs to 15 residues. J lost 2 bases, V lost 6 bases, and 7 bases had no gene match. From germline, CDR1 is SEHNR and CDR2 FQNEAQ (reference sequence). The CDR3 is CASRAWQGAYNEQFF. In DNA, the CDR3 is TGTGCCAGCAGGGCGTGGCAGGGGGCCTACAATGAGCAGTTCTTC.

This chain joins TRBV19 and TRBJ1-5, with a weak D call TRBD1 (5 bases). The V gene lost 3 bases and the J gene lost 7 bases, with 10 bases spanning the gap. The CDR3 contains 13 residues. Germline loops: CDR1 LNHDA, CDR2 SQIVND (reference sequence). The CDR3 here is CASSIRAWQPQHF. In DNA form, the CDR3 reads TGTGCCAGTAGTATCAGGGCTTGGCAGCCCCAGCATTTT.

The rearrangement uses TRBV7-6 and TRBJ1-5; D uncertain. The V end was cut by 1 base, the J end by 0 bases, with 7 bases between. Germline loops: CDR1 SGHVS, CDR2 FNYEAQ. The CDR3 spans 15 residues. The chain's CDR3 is CASSLEADSNQPQHF. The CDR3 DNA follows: TGTGCCAGCAGCTTAGAGGCTGATAGCAATCAGCCCCAGCATTTT.

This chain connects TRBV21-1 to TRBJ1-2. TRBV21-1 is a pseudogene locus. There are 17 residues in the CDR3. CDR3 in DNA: TGTGCCAGCAGCAAAGGATACCGTGGAGGCGACAACTATGGCTACACCTTC. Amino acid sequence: CASSKGYRGGDNYGYTF.

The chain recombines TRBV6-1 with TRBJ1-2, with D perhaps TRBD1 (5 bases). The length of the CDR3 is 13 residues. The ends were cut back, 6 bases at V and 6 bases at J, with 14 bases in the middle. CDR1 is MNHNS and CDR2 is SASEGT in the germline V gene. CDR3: CASRGPYFDGYTF. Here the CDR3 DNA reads TGTGCCAGCAGGGGACCGTACTTTGATGGCTACACCTTC.

The CDR3 spells CASYATGANTGELFF. The CDR3 coding sequence is TGTGCCAGCTACGCTACAGGGGCGAACACCGGGGAGCTGTTTTTT. The chain couples TRBV14 to TRBJ2-2; TRBD1 aligns across 7 bases. The CDR3 has 15 residues. J was trimmed by 0 bases and V by 8 bases; bases with no gene match: 6. The germline V gene has CDR1 SGHDN and CDR2 FVKESK.

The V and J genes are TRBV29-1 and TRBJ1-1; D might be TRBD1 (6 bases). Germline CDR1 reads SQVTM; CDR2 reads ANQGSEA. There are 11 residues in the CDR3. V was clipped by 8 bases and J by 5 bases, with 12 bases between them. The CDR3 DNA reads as TGCAGCACCAGGGGAGGAACTGAAGCTTTCTTT. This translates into CSTRGGTEAFF.

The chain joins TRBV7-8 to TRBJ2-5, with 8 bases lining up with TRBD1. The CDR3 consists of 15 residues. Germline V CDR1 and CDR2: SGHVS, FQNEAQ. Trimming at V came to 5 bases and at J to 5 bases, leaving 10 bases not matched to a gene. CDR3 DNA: TGTGCCAGCAGCACCCGGACAGGGTGGGGGGAGACCCAGTACTTC. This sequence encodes CASSTRTGWGETQYF.

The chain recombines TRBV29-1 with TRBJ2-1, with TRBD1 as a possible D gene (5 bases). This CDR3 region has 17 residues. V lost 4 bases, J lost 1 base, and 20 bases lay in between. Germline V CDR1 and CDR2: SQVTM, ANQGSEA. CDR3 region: CSVVIMQPGFSYNEQFF. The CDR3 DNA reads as TGCAGCGTTGTTATCATGCAACCAGGGTTTTCCTACAATGAGCAGTTCTTC.

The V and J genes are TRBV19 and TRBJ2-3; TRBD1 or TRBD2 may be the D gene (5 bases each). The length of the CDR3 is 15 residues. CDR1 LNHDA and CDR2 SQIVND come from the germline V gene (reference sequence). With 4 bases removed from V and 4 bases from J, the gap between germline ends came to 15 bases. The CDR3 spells CASSTPSGRADTQYF. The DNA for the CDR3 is TGTGCCAGTAGTACCCCCTCGGGGCGCGCAGATACGCAGTATTTT.